Below, 8 T cell receptor beta chains from the same sample are listed, as sequenced in a study of shared clonotypes between healthy human individuals. This table comes from immunoSEQ multiplex PCR, and its TCRdb copy is limited to in-frame clones, with some not included. The data show 600,000 to 700,000 clones, 73% seen once. The sample comprised memory CD4+ T cells sorted from blood. Subset denoted: CD45RA-negative fraction. These receptors all stem from a woman younger than 45 in good health.

The rearrangement joins TRBV7-3 to TRBJ1-1, with D possibly matching TRBD1 (5 bases). This CDR3 has 16 amino acids. V lost 5 bases and J 4 bases, leaving 20 bases between the germline ends. Germline values: CDR1 SGHTA, CDR2 FQGTGA. The CDR3: CASSPHPVGEGTEAFF. The CDR3 coding sequence is TGTGCCAGCAGCCCACACCCCGTGGGGGAGGGCACTGAAGCTTTCTTT.

The chain couples TRBV27 to TRBJ2-3, with 7 bases identical to TRBD1. V gave up 6 bases and J gave up 0 bases; unmatched junction bases: 6. Per germline, CDR1 MNHEY and CDR2 SMNVEV (reference sequence). The CDR3 covers 15 residues. This chain's CDR3 is CASRYNRGSTDTQYF. The CDR3 nucleotides are TGTGCCAGCAGATATAACAGGGGAAGCACAGATACGCAGTATTTT.

This clone showed up just once. V is TRBV11-3 and J is TRBJ2-2, with D possibly being TRBD2 (6 bases). This CDR3 contains 14 residues. Trimming cost V 1 base and J 8 bases, with 11 bases left between them. CDR1 is SGHNT and CDR2 is YENEEA in the germline V gene. CDR3 in amino acids: CASSLAGDGGELFF. The CDR3 bases are TGTGCCAGCAGCTTAGCGGGAGACGGTGGGGAGCTGTTTTTT.

This sequence joins TRBV6-5 and TRBJ2-2, with a weak D call TRBD2 (5 bases). Germline CDR1 and CDR2: MNHEY and SVGAGI. This CDR3 has 14 residues. V was clipped by 4 bases and J by 1 base, with 7 bases between them. Here the CDR3 reads CASSWERNTGELFF. DNA for the CDR3: TGTGCCAGCAGTTGGGAGCGGAACACCGGGGAGCTGTTTTTT.

The V gene is TRBV10-3, the J gene TRBJ1-5; D gene unclear. The germline gives CDR1 ENHRY, CDR2 SYGVKD. The CDR3 loop spans 15 amino acids. Deletions cut 0 bases from V and 3 bases from J, with 9 bases between. CDR3 nucleotide sequence: TGTGCCATCAGTGAGTCGAGCAGATTCAATCAGCCCCAGCATTTT. This sequence encodes CAISESSRFNQPQHF.

As regards this clone: This specimen includes other DNA sequences encoding the same CDR3. This chain links TRBV29-1 with TRBJ1-1; D is perhaps TRBD1 (5 bases). Trimming cost V 0 bases and J 1 base, with 6 bases left between them. The CDR3 is 13 amino acids. CDR1 and CDR2 from the germline V gene are SQVTM and ANQGSEA. The CDR3 nucleotides are TGCAGCGTTGAAGAGCAGGGGAACACTGAAGCTTTCTTT. Protein: CSVEEQGNTEAFF.

The sample holds a few counts of this clone. The chain recombines TRBV6-5 with TRBJ1-5; TRBD1 aligns across 7 bases. The CDR3 runs 15 residues. The V segment lost 10 bases and the J segment 2 bases; nucleotides outside the gene matches: 11. The germline CDR1 and CDR2 sequences are MNHEY and SVGAGI. CDR3 region: CATSTGIGGNQPQHF. The CDR3 DNA follows: TGTGCCACCTCGACAGGGATCGGGGGCAATCAGCCCCAGCATTTT.

V and J are TRBV14 and TRBJ1-3; 10 bases fit TRBD1. Germline lookup yields CDR1 SGHDN and CDR2 FVKESK. V dropped 4 bases and J dropped 2; count of bases not matched to a gene: 5. CDR3 size: 16 residues. The CDR3 sequence: CASSPRDRGPGNTIYF. As DNA, the CDR3 is TGTGCCAGCAGCCCCCGGGACAGGGGACCTGGAAACACCATATATTTT.